These T cell receptor beta chains were read from a single sample in a study of T cells in Graves' hyperthyroidism and ophthalmopathy. TCRdb analysed the multiplex PCR reads with MiXCR anew, one entry per CDR3 protein. Of 450,000 to 700,000 distinct CDR3 sequences in the sample, around 42% were seen once. Sequenced: peripheral blood or thyroid tissue (not recorded which). These receptors were taken from an adult woman with Graves' disease, either hyperthyroidism or ophthalmopathy (not recorded which). Both conserved end residues are part of each CDR3. A D gene is named only where the DNA matches it firmly. Clone size is stated in some rows and not others, as once, few, many or a class when expanded.

TRBJ2-6,TRBV5-1,NA,once,CASSLKSGEAGANVLTF,TGCGCCAGCAGCTTGAAATCCGGGGAGGCCGGGGCCAACGTCCTGACTTTC
TRBJ1-3,TRBV2,NA,NA,CAIYHRTHSGNTTYF,TGTGCCATCTACCACAGGACTCACTCTGGAAACACCACGTATTTT
TRBJ1-6,TRBV7-2,NA,once,CASSGVNYNSPLHF,TGTGCCAGCAGTGGGGTTAACTATAATTCACCCCTCCACTTT
TRBJ1-5,TRBV29-1,NA,NA,CSWGGSDQPQHF,TGCAGCTGGGGGGGAAGTGATCAGCCCCAGCATTTT
TRBJ2-5,TRBV29-1,NA,few,CSVDPGQETQYF,TGCAGCGTTGACCCGGGCCAAGAGACCCAGTACTTC
TRBJ1-5,TRBV5-1,NA,many,CASPSVWGNQPQHF,TGCGCCAGCCCGAGTGTCTGGGGTAATCAGCCCCAGCATTTT
TRBJ1-1,TRBV5-6,NA,many,CASSLGWGGGLMNAFF,TGTGCCAGCAGCTTGGGGTGGGGGGGTGGTCTGATGAATGCTTTCTTT
TRBJ1-2,TRBV9,NA,NA,CASSVGKGLDGYTF,TGTGCCAGCAGCGTGGGGAAGGGGCTGGATGGCTACACCTTC
TRBJ1-1,TRBV10-3,TRBD1,NA,CANRQGALAFF,TGTGCCAACAGACAGGGGGCTTTGGCTTTCTTT
TRBJ2-5,TRBV5-1,NA,NA,CASRRARGLAQYF,TGCGCCAGCAGGAGGGCTAGGGGGTTGGCCCAGTACTTC
TRBJ2-5,TRBV6-6,NA,NA,CAILQETQYF,TGTGCCATCCTCCAAGAGACCCAGTACTTC
TRBJ2-3,TRBV9,TRBD2,few,CASGMGGKVDTQYF,TGTGCCAGCGGCATGGGAGGGAAAGTAGATACGCAGTATTTT
TRBJ1-5,TRBV7-8,TRBD1,NA,CASSLARGTGGGGNQPQHF,TGTGCCAGCAGCTTAGCGAGGGGGACAGGGGGCGGTGGTAATCAGCCCCAGCATTTT
TRBJ2-7,TRBV7-8,TRBD2,NA,CASRPRGAGVRELYF,TGTGCCAGCAGACCCCGGGGAGCGGGAGTACGGGAGCTGTACTTC
TRBJ1-6,TRBV3-1,TRBD1,NA,CASSRQGENSPLHF,TGTGCCAGCAGCCGACAGGGAGAAAATTCACCCCTCCACTTT
TRBJ1-1,TRBV19,NA,many,CASSRGYSEAFF,TGTGCCAGTAGTAGGGGGTACTCTGAAGCTTTCTTT
TRBJ2-7,TRBV5-1,TRBD2,many,CASSSGLARYEQYF,TGCGCCAGCAGCTCGGGACTAGCGCGCTACGAGCAGTACTTC
TRBJ2-5,TRBV29-1,NA,many,CSVGQETQYF,TGCAGCGTTGGCCAAGAGACCCAGTACTTC
TRBJ2-6,TRBV6-5,NA,many,CASSYRFSGANVLTF,TGTGCCAGCAGTTATCGGTTCTCTGGGGCCAACGTCCTGACTTTC
TRBJ1-1,TRBV9,NA,NA,CASSVGGRVNAEAFF,TGTGCCAGCAGCGTAGGGGGCAGGGTGAACGCTGAAGCTTTCTTT
TRBJ2-7,TRBV5-1,TRBD2,many,CASSLGEGYEQYF,TGCGCCAGCAGCTTGGGGGAGGGTTACGAGCAGTACTTC
TRBJ2-2,TRBV19,TRBD1,many,CASSIWTGWWTGELFF,TGTGCCAGTAGTATCTGGACAGGGTGGTGGACCGGGGAGCTGTTTTTT
TRBJ1-2,TRBV6-5,TRBD1,many,CASSYQGQGRGYTF,TGTGCCAGCAGTTACCAGGGACAGGGAAGGGGCTACACCTTC
TRBJ1-6,TRBV4-1,TRBD1,few,CASSQEAGTGLSTLHF,TGCGCCAGCAGCCAAGAAGCGGGGACAGGCCTTTCGACCCTCCACTTT
TRBJ1-5,TRBV15,NA,NA,CATSSLDTTDNQPQHF,TGTGCCACCAGCAGCTTGGATACAACGGATAATCAGCCCCAGCATTTT
TRBJ1-1,TRBV9,NA,many,CASSVAGSTEAFF,TGTGCCAGCAGCGTAGCGGGAAGTACTGAAGCTTTCTTT
TRBJ2-7,TRBV5-1,NA,many,CASSTNPVEGPEQYF,TGCGCCAGCAGCACAAACCCTGTGGAGGGACCCGAGCAGTACTTC
TRBJ1-5,TRBV20-1,NA,NA,CSASHVGAQPQHF,TGCAGTGCTAGCCACGTCGGAGCCCAGCCCCAGCATTTT
TRBJ2-7,TRBV20-1,TRBD2,NA,CSAVPSGLYEQYF,TGCAGCGCTGTCCCTAGCGGTCTTTACGAGCAGTACTTC
TRBJ2-6,TRBV19,TRBD1,few,CASTTRGYSGANVLTF,TGTGCCAGTACCACCAGGGGGTACTCTGGGGCCAACGTCCTGACTTTC
TRBJ2-1,TRBV7-3,TRBD2,few,CASSSGLAGSNEQFF,TGTGCCAGCAGCTCGGGACTAGCGGGGAGCAATGAGCAGTTCTTC
TRBJ1-2,TRBV18,NA,many,CASSPDRDSYTF,TGTGCCAGCTCACCAGACCGGGACAGCTACACCTTC
TRBJ1-5,TRBV12-3/TRBV12-4,NA,many,CASSLAARDQPQHF,TGTGCCAGCAGTTTAGCTGCCAGGGATCAGCCCCAGCATTTT
TRBJ2-5,TRBV6-5,NA,many,CASSPRDTQETQYF,TGTGCCAGCAGCCCCCGGGACACTCAAGAGACCCAGTACTTC
TRBJ1-2,TRBV11-2,NA,NA,CASSLDPAGGGGYTF,TGTGCCAGCAGCTTAGATCCGGCTGGGGGTGGCGGCTACACCTTC
TRBJ1-3,TRBV4-2,TRBD1,many,CASSSTGARNTIYF,TGTGCCAGCAGCTCGACAGGGGCGAGAAACACCATATATTTT
TRBJ1-6,TRBV10-3,NA,NA,CAIREGTDHNSPLHF,TGTGCCATCCGAGAGGGGACCGACCATAATTCACCCCTCCACTTT
TRBJ2-2,TRBV7-9,NA,NA,CASSQRGKDNEQFF,TGTGCCAGCAGCCAAAGGGGGAAAGACAATGAGCAGTTTTTT
TRBJ1-4,TRBV7-9,NA,NA,CASSPLGRVGEKLFF,TGTGCCAGCAGTCCCCTGGGCAGGGTCGGAGAAAAACTGTTTTTT
TRBJ2-7,TRBV5-1,NA,many,CASSLGQGEMSYEQYF,TGCGCCAGCAGCTTGGGTCAAGGGGAGATGTCCTACGAGCAGTACTTC
TRBJ1-2,TRBV7-6,NA,NA,CASNLGYGYTF,TGTGCCAGCAACCTTGGCTATGGCTACACCTTC
TRBJ1-1,TRBV28,NA,NA,CASSFGRGVSTEAFF,TGTGCCAGCAGTTTTGGACGGGGGGTAAGCACTGAAGCTTTCTTT
TRBJ1-1,TRBV2,TRBD1,NA,CARSFDRANTEAFF,TGTGCCAGATCCTTCGACAGGGCGAACACTGAAGCTTTCTTT
TRBJ1-3,TRBV7-3,NA,NA,CASSLMEGFGNTIYF,TGTGCCAGCAGCTTAATGGAGGGGTTTGGAAACACCATATATTTT
TRBJ2-5,TRBV11-2,TRBD1,few,CASSLVPGQGQAETQYF,TGTGCCAGCAGCTTAGTTCCGGGACAGGGGCAGGCGGAGACCCAGTACTTC
TRBJ1-6,TRBV15,TRBD1,few,CATSEDRGYNSPLHF,TGTGCCACCAGCGAGGACAGGGGCTATAATTCACCCCTCCACTTT